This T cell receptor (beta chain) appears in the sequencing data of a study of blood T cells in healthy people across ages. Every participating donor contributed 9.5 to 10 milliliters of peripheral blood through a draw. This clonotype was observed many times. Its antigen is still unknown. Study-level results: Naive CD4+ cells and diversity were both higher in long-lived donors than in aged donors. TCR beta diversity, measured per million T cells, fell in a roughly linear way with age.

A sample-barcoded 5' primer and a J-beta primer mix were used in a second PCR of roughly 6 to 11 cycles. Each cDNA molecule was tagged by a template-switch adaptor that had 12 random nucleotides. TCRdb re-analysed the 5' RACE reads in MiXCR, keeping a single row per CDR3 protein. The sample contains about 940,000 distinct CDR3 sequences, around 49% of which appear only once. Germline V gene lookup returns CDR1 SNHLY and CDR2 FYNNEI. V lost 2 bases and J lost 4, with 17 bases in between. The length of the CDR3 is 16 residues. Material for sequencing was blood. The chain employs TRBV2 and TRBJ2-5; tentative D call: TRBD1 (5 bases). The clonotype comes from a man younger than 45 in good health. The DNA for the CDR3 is TGTGCCAGCAGTGAAAGGGCGGTCTTTACAGGAGAGACCCAGTACTTC. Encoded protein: CASSERAVFTGETQYF.